The 17 T cell receptor beta chains listed next were all sequenced from one sample in a study of T cells in Graves' hyperthyroidism and ophthalmopathy (dated by TCRdb to the late 2010s). The method behind the library was multiplex PCR. TCRdb shows the sequencer as Illumina HiSeq 2000. The TCR beta CDR3 regions were amplified from the RNA transcripts. For the first round of RT-PCR on the TCR CDR3, the HTBI primer set was used together with the Qiagen OneStep RT-PCR kit. TCRdb reworked the public reads: Q25 trimming with fastp, MiXCR clone assembly, productive beta chains retained. One record per CDR3 amino acid sequence lists the most common genes and DNA. The sample includes 500,000 or so distinct CDR3 sequences, with under 20% observed a single time. The ten largest make up 17% of the sample. Material: blood. All receptors derive from a woman between 18 and 29 years old with Graves' ophthalmopathy.

This clonotype showed up many times. J is TRBJ2-7 and V is TRBV20-1; D is possibly TRBD2 (5 bases). CDR1 DFQATT and CDR2 SNEGSKA come from the germline V gene (reference sequence). Trimming stripped 5 bases from V and 3 bases from J, with 11 bases between. This CDR3 is 12 amino acids long. The chain's CDR3 is CSAARTDYEQYF. The CDR3 DNA is TGCAGTGCTGCGAGGACTGACTACGAGCAGTACTTC.

In its sample, this clonotype was seen many times. V is TRBV18 and J is TRBJ2-5, with D unclear. Germline V gives CDR1 KGHSH, CDR2 LQKENI. The CDR3 is 13 residues long. V was cut by 3 bases and J by 5 bases, with 10 bases left in between. In DNA form, the CDR3 reads TGTGCCAGCTCACCCGAGAATTGGGAGACCCAGTACTTC. Translated: CASSPENWETQYF.

The table lists this clonotype with many counts. The chain is built from TRBV12-3 or TRBV12-4 and TRBJ1-5; tentative D call: TRBD1 (6 bases). With 6 bases removed from V and 2 bases from J, the gap between germline ends came to 14 bases. This CDR3 spans 15 amino acids. CDR3 in amino acids: CASSSRGARNQPQHF. In DNA form, the CDR3 reads TGTGCCAGCAGCTCCCGGGGGGCTCGCAATCAGCCCCAGCATTTT.

A word on this clonotype: One base away lies a much larger clone, so this may be a sequencing read error. The rearrangement links TRBV4-1 to TRBJ1-1; D not resolved. The CDR3 is 13 amino acids. CDR1 and CDR2 (germline): MGHRA, YSYEKL. The ends were cut back, 0 bases at V and 3 bases at J, with 5 bases in the middle. This CDR3 is CASSQEVDTEAFF. The CDR3 nucleotides are TGCGCCAGCAGCCAAGAAGTGGACACTGAAGCTTTCTTT.

There are many counts of this clonotype. This chain uses TRBV27 with TRBJ1-1, with D tentatively TRBD1 (5 bases). V was cut by 2 bases and J by 1 base, with 11 bases left in between. The CDR3 totals 15 residues. CDR1 and CDR2 from the germline V gene are MNHEY and SMNVEV (reference sequence). The CDR3 sequence is CASSLIPTGNTEAFF. CDR3 DNA sequence: TGTGCCAGCAGTTTAATCCCTACAGGGAACACTGAAGCTTTCTTT.

The gene calls are TRBV20-1 and TRBJ2-3; 10 bases agree with TRBD2. Germline CDR1 is DFQATT and CDR2 is SNEGSKA (reference sequence). The CDR3 length is 15 residues. J gave up 2 bases and V 4 bases, and 6 bases lay outside the gene matches. The CDR3 loop reads CSATQSGRATDTQYF. DNA for the CDR3: TGCAGTGCTACTCAGAGCGGGAGGGCCACAGATACGCAGTATTTT.

J is TRBJ1-2 and V is TRBV28; D is unclear. V lost 8 bases, J lost 5 bases, and 15 bases lay in between. Germline V gene sequence: CDR1 MDHEN, CDR2 SYDVKM. The CDR3 sequence is 13 residues long. The CDR3 coding sequence is TGTGCCAGCGTCAGTCTTCCAGAATATGGCTACACCTTC. Its protein product is CASVSLPEYGYTF.

The CDR3 sequence: CSVVTGYGYTF. The CDR3 DNA sequence: TGCAGCGTTGTCACGGGCTATGGCTACACCTTC. The V and J genes are TRBV29-1 and TRBJ1-2, with D uncertain. This CDR3 spans 11 amino acids. Trimming cost V 4 bases and J 4 bases, with 7 bases left between them. Looked up from germline, CDR1 is SQVTM and CDR2 is ANQGSEA.

In this sample, this clonotype turned up a few times. J is TRBJ2-7 and V is TRBV5-1; unclear D gene. With 0 bases removed from V and 0 bases from J, the gap between germline ends came to 10 bases. From germline, CDR1 is SGHRS and CDR2 YFSETQ. This CDR3 region has 15 residues. The DNA for the CDR3 is TGCGCCAGCAGCTTGGAACTGCTTGACTCCTACGAGCAGTACTTC. It is translated as CASSLELLDSYEQYF.

This clonotype was picked up many times. The chain joins TRBV20-1 to TRBJ2-1; 8 bases map to TRBD2. With 3 bases clipped from V and 9 bases from J, the junction kept 4 bases outside the gene matches. CDR1 DFQATT and CDR2 SNEGSKA come from the germline V gene (reference sequence). The CDR3 sequence is 12 residues long. The CDR3 spells CSARESGSEQFF. The DNA of the CDR3 is TGCAGTGCTAGGGAGAGCGGGAGTGAGCAGTTCTTC.

A few counts support this clonotype. V is TRBV13 and J is TRBJ1-4; D may be TRBD1 (5 bases). The CDR3 is 14 amino acids. Germline CDR1 reads PRHDT; CDR2 reads FYEKMQ (reference sequence). The V end was cut by 0 bases, the J end by 10 bases, with 12 bases between. The chain's CDR3 is CASSLGTEAGKLFF. The DNA of the CDR3 is TGTGCCAGCAGCTTAGGGACAGAGGCCGGAAAACTGTTTTTT. The complete variable domain, with remaining parts taken from reference TRBV13 and TRBJ1-4, reads AAGVIQSPRHLIKEKRETATLKCYPIPRHDTVYWYQQGPGQDPQFLISFYEKMQSDKGSIPDRFSAQQFSDYHSELNMSSLELGDSALYFCASSLGTEAGKLFFGSGTQLSVL.

The chain joins TRBV5-5 to TRBJ1-1; perhaps TRBD1 as D (5 bases). The V and J ends lost 1 base and 0 bases respectively, with 13 bases between them. Per the germline V gene, CDR1 is SGHKS and CDR2 is YYEKEE (reference sequence). This CDR3 is built from 16 residues. The CDR3 reads CASSLKPWGLNTEAFF. The CDR3 DNA is TGTGCCAGCAGCTTGAAACCGTGGGGACTGAACACTGAAGCTTTCTTT.

In its sample, this clonotype was seen many times. The rearrangement links TRBV5-5 to TRBJ2-2; D unresolved. This CDR3 has 17 residues. Trimming removed 3 bases from V and 0 bases from J, with 15 bases in between. Germline loops: CDR1 SGHKS, CDR2 YYEKEE (reference sequence). The CDR3: CASSSSLAGANTGELFF. The CDR3 DNA reads TGTGCCAGCAGCTCCTCTTTAGCAGGAGCGAACACCGGGGAGCTGTTTTTT.

This clonotype turned up a few times. This chain connects TRBV28 to TRBJ1-5, with D possibly matching TRBD1 (5 bases). V dropped 3 bases and J dropped 4 bases, with 16 bases sitting between them. Germline-derived CDR1 and CDR2 are MDHEN and SYDVKM. This CDR3 contains 16 residues. As DNA, the CDR3 is TGTGCCAGCAGTTTGTCATTTTTTAGGACAAATCAGCCCCAGCATTTT. Amino acids: CASSLSFFRTNQPQHF.

The rearrangement joins TRBV7-3 to TRBJ2-1, with 14 bases lining up with TRBD2. The CDR3 length is 18 residues. CDR1 and CDR2 from the germline V gene are SGHTA and FQGTGA. V shed 5 bases, J shed 6 bases, and the junction held 12 bases outside the gene matches. CDR3 residues: CASSPLGGGLAGGNEQFF. CDR3 sequence (DNA): TGTGCCAGCAGCCCCCTCGGGGGTGGACTAGCGGGAGGCAATGAGCAGTTCTTC.

The chain couples TRBV28 to TRBJ1-5; 7 bases are a match to TRBD1. This CDR3 region has 15 residues. Germline CDR1 MDHEN, CDR2 SYDVKM. With V trimmed by 5 bases and J by 3 bases, 7 bases remained unmatched. The CDR3 reads CASSPRTGTNQPQHF. The DNA of the CDR3 is TGTGCCAGCAGTCCTAGGACAGGAACCAATCAGCCCCAGCATTTT.

This clonotype has a handful of counts. The chain links TRBV24-1 to TRBJ2-5; 8 bases are a match to TRBD1. Trimming removed 6 bases from V and 5 bases from J; junction bases left unmatched: 16. Germline CDR1 reads KGHDR; CDR2 reads SFDVKD. CDR3 length equals 17 residues. CDR3 loop: CATSPGGAWGSRETQYF. The CDR3 region has the DNA TGTGCCACCAGTCCAGGGGGCGCATGGGGGTCCCGGGAGACCCAGTACTTC.